These 15 T cell receptor beta chains originate from one sample sequenced in a study of shared clonotypes between healthy human individuals. TCRdb keeps only in-frame clones here, not all; method: immunoSEQ multiplex PCR. Of a few million clones in the sample, just over 90% are singletons; the top ten hold under 0.45%. The specimen was naive CD4+ T cells from PBMCs. Subset given: CD45RA+ positively selected. These TCRs come from a man between 18 and 35 years old in good health. Some clones in this sample may be carry-over from other donors' samples.

This chain links TRBV25-1 with TRBJ1-3; D perhaps matches TRBD1 (6 bases). The CDR3 has 18 amino acids. CDR1 is MGHDK, CDR2 SYGVNS, per germline. Between the trimmed V and J ends, which lost 3 bases and 0 bases, there was a span of 18 bases. CDR3 coding DNA: TGTGCCAGCAGTGAGGGGGCAGGCGGCCCGCGCTCTGGAAACACCATATATTTT. This encodes CASSEGAGGPRSGNTIYF.

This clone was picked up one time. V is TRBV7-2 and J is TRBJ2-2; D may correspond to TRBD1 or TRBD2 (5 bases each). The V gene's germline CDR1 is SGHTA and CDR2 FQGNSA. Trimming removed 6 bases at V and 5 bases at J, with 16 bases between. The CDR3 is 15 amino acids. CDR3 sequence reads: CASRLSGAPTGELFF. CDR3 coding DNA: TGTGCCAGCAGACTATCCGGGGCACCGACCGGGGAGCTGTTTTTT.

The V call is TRBV15, the J call TRBJ1-1; D is unresolved. The CDR3 is 16 amino acids. The germline V gene has CDR1 LNHNV and CDR2 YYDKDF (reference sequence). With 0 bases removed from V and 1 base from J, the gap between germline ends came to 12 bases. Written as DNA, the CDR3 is TGTGCCACCAGCAGAGATCTAGACTCCCCGAACACTGAAGCTTTCTTT. The encoded protein is CATSRDLDSPNTEAFF.

V is TRBV7-8 and J is TRBJ2-7; 14 positions agree with TRBD2. The trim removed 5 bases at V and 2 bases at J, leaving 5 bases unmatched. CDR1 and CDR2 (germline): SGHVS, FQNEAQ. CDR3 size: 16 residues. DNA of the CDR3: TGTGCCAGCAGCCCCAAGACTAGCGGGAGGGCCTACGAGCAGTACTTC. Protein: CASSPKTSGRAYEQYF.

The chain employs TRBV5-1 and TRBJ2-5, with a tentative D call TRBD2 (6 bases). V shed 1 base and J shed 1 base, with 11 bases lying between them. Germline V gene data show CDR1 as SGHRS and CDR2 as YFSETQ. The CDR3 has 15 amino acids. The CDR3 sequence is CASSLWREAQETQYF. The CDR3 DNA sequence: TGCGCCAGCAGCTTGTGGCGGGAAGCCCAAGAGACCCAGTACTTC. The full variable domain, rest sourced from reference TRBV5-1 and TRBJ2-5, is KAGVTQTPRYLIKTRGQQVTLSCSPISGHRSVSWYQQTPGQGLQFLFEYFSETQRNKGNFPGRFSGRQFSNSRSEMNVSTLELGDSALYLCASSLWREAQETQYFGPGTRLLVL.

The chain links TRBV5-1 to TRBJ2-2, with 7 bases fitting TRBD1. Germline V gene data show CDR1 as SGHRS and CDR2 as YFSETQ. This CDR3 has 17 amino acids. V gave up 2 bases and J gave up 0 bases; unmatched junction bases: 7. As DNA, the CDR3 is TGCGCCAGCAGCTTTGCATCCGACAGGGCGAACACCGGGGAGCTGTTTTTT. Protein sequence: CASSFASDRANTGELFF. Based on the CDR3 plus reference TRBV5-1 and TRBJ2-2, the full variable domain is KAGVTQTPRYLIKTRGQQVTLSCSPISGHRSVSWYQQTPGQGLQFLFEYFSETQRNKGNFPGRFSGRQFSNSRSEMNVSTLELGDSALYLCASSFASDRANTGELFFGEGSRLTVL.

This clone was counted between two and nine times. Other DNA sequences within the sample encode an identical CDR3. V usage is TRBV28 and J usage is TRBJ1-1; D is undetermined. The CDR3 is 12 residues long. Trimming left V 1 base short and J 4 bases short, with 4 bases between. Germline CDR1 MDHEN, CDR2 SYDVKM. The CDR3 coding sequence is TGTGCCAGCAGTTTATCCTCCACTGAAGCTTTCTTT. As protein: CASSLSSTEAFF.

The gene calls are TRBV9 and TRBJ2-1; D remains ambiguous. V was shortened by 4 bases and J by 2 bases, with 19 bases between the two germline ends. The germline gives CDR1 SGDLS, CDR2 YYNGEE. The CDR3 has 17 residues. CDR3: CASSRAKNSGTYNEQFF. The CDR3 DNA follows: TGTGCCAGCAGCCGGGCCAAAAACAGTGGCACCTACAATGAGCAGTTCTTC.

J is TRBJ2-1 and V is TRBV7-3; possible D gene TRBD2, 6 bases. The CDR3 length is 17 residues. Per germline, CDR1 SGHTA and CDR2 FQGTGA. Trimming removed 2 bases at V and 1 base at J, with 15 bases between. The CDR3 loop reads CASSLLPPGASYNEQFF. As DNA, the CDR3 is TGTGCCAGCAGCTTACTCCCTCCGGGAGCTTCCTACAATGAGCAGTTCTTC.

This clone was observed a handful of times. The chain employs TRBV9 and TRBJ1-5; 8 bases align to TRBD1. V lost 4 bases to trimming and J lost 5 bases; unmatched junction nucleotides: 11. The CDR3 is 16 residues long. Germline V gene lookup returns CDR1 SGDLS and CDR2 YYNGEE. CDR3 in DNA: TGTGCCAGCAGCCCAGAGGACAGGGTAGACTATCAGCCCCAGCATTTT. Amino acids: CASSPEDRVDYQPQHF.

The chain joins TRBV9 to TRBJ2-7, with D unresolved. CDR3 length: 14 amino acids. From germline, CDR1 is SGDLS and CDR2 YYNGEE. V was trimmed by 0 bases and J by 2 bases, leaving 9 bases between them. CDR3 nucleotides: TGTGCCAGCAGCGTAGTACCCGAAGCCTACGAGCAGTACTTC. The encoded protein is CASSVVPEAYEQYF.

This clone was seen only once. V usage is TRBV27 and J usage is TRBJ2-1; 10 nucleotides line up with TRBD1. The CDR3 spans 15 residues. CDR1 is MNHEY and CDR2 is SMNVEV in the germline V gene (reference sequence). V was pared by 7 bases and J by 8 bases, with 11 bases of the junction left unmatched. The CDR3 protein is CASTSGQGFIDEQFF. The CDR3 region has the DNA TGTGCCAGCACTTCGGGACAGGGGTTCATCGATGAGCAGTTCTTC.

V usage is TRBV5-1 and J usage is TRBJ1-1; D is undetermined. V was trimmed by 0 bases and J by 0 bases, leaving 12 bases between them. Germline CDR1 and CDR2: SGHRS and YFSETQ. This CDR3 has 16 residues. The CDR3 here is CASSLEGRDLNTEAFF. The DNA for the CDR3 is TGCGCCAGCAGCTTGGAAGGCCGAGACCTGAACACTGAAGCTTTCTTT.

The V gene is TRBV27, the J gene TRBJ1-5, with 8 bases identical to TRBD1. Germline V gene lookup returns CDR1 MNHEY and CDR2 SMNVEV (reference sequence). The CDR3 loop spans 17 amino acids. With V trimmed by 2 bases and J by 7 bases, 13 bases remained unmatched. CDR3 DNA sequence: TGTGCCAGCAGTTTAATATGGACAGGGCCCTTCGAACAGCCCCAGCATTTT. The encoded protein is CASSLIWTGPFEQPQHF.

This chain links TRBV5-6 with TRBJ2-1; 8 bases align to TRBD2. The CDR3 length is 15 residues. J lost 3 bases, V lost 4 bases, and 6 bases had no gene match. CDR1 and CDR2 from the germline V gene are SGHDT and YYEEEE. The CDR3 DNA follows: TGTGCCAGCAGCCCACGGGGGGGTAACTACAATGAGCAGTTCTTC. The encoded protein is CASSPRGGNYNEQFF.